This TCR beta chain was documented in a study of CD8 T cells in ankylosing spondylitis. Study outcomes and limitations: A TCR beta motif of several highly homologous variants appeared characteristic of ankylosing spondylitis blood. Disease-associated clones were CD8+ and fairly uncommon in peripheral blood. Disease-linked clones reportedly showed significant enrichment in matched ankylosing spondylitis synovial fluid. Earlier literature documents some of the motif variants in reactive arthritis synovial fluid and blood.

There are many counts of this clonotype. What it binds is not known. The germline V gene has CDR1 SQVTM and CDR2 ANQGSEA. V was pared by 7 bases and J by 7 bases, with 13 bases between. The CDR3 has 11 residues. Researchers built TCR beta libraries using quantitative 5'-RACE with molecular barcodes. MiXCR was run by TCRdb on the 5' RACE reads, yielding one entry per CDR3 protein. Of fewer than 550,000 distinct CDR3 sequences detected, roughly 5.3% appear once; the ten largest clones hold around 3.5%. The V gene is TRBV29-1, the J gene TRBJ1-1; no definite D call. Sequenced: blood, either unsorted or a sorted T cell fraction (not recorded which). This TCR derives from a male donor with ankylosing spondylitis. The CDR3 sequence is CSGGEPYEAFF. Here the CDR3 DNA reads TGCAGCGGTGGGGAGCCCTATGAAGCTTTCTTT.